A selection of T cell receptor beta chains follows, all from one sample in a study of blood T cell repertoires in COVID-19. The assay was immunoSEQ multiplex PCR, and TCRdb's table has in-frame clones only and misses some. The data contain some 120,000 clones, around 90% of them singletons. Sequencing was performed on peripheral blood. The receptors originated from a man aged 45-65 years with active COVID-19. The CDR3 runs from the conserved cysteine through the conserved F or W. The order of the fields is V gene, D gene, CDR3 protein. The D gene is left open where the match is weak.

v_gene: TRBV2
d_gene: .
CDR3aa: CASSEVKGVNEKLFF

v_gene: TRBV7-9
d_gene: .
CDR3aa: CASSLEAGEGYTF

v_gene: TRBV7-9
d_gene: .
CDR3aa: CASSLSTGNQPQHF

v_gene: TRBV11-2
d_gene: TRBD2
CDR3aa: CASSLGAGGWETQYF

v_gene: TRBV5-1
d_gene: .
CDR3aa: CASSRGSGQETQYF

v_gene: TRBV25-1
d_gene: TRBD1
CDR3aa: CASRKTGTNTGELFF

v_gene: TRBV18
d_gene: TRBD1
CDR3aa: CASSPDRAYTEAFF

v_gene: TRBV5-1
d_gene: .
CDR3aa: CASSLERFGGQETQYF

v_gene: TRBV6-5
d_gene: TRBD1
CDR3aa: CASRQGAGGYTF

v_gene: TRBV2
d_gene: TRBD2
CDR3aa: CASRRLAGAQRETQYF

v_gene: TRBV3-1/TRBV3-2
d_gene: TRBD2
CDR3aa: CASSQGTSGRRGSTDTQYF

v_gene: TRBV7-8
d_gene: .
CDR3aa: CASSSAAGAIAKNIQYF

v_gene: TRBV5-1
d_gene: .
CDR3aa: CASSSTSNEQFF

v_gene: TRBV19
d_gene: .
CDR3aa: CASSIGQITDTQYF

v_gene: TRBV29-1
d_gene: .
CDR3aa: CSVGRGQPTDTQYF

v_gene: TRBV6-1
d_gene: .
CDR3aa: CASSEAQGTGYGYTF

v_gene: TRBV5-8
d_gene: TRBD2
CDR3aa: CASSRTRGGTDTQYF

v_gene: TRBV5-4
d_gene: TRBD1
CDR3aa: CASSRTGSNEQFF

v_gene: TRBV4-2
d_gene: .
CDR3aa: CASSQGGVIYF

v_gene: TRBV5-1
d_gene: TRBD1
CDR3aa: CASSLPLDRGGSPLHF

v_gene: TRBV12-3/TRBV12-4
d_gene: .
CDR3aa: CASSPTGTRGAFF

v_gene: TRBV30
d_gene: .
CDR3aa: CASYSNYGYTF

v_gene: TRBV20-1
d_gene: .
CDR3aa: CSARGRGGYTF

v_gene: TRBV6-2/TRBV6-3
d_gene: .
CDR3aa: CASSYTRTTGTQYF

v_gene: TRBV6-6
d_gene: TRBD2
CDR3aa: CASSYQAGVSNEQFF

v_gene: TRBV4-2
d_gene: .
CDR3aa: CASSPDWTNYGYTF

v_gene: TRBV3-1/TRBV3-2
d_gene: TRBD2
CDR3aa: CASSQGLTSGGDTQYF

v_gene: TRBV11-3
d_gene: .
CDR3aa: CASSPTDNTDTQYF

v_gene: TRBV3-1/TRBV3-2
d_gene: .
CDR3aa: CASSPRWMGANTEAFF

v_gene: TRBV9
d_gene: TRBD1
CDR3aa: CASSQGQLNTEAFF

v_gene: TRBV9
d_gene: .
CDR3aa: CASSAFFLVPDYRTEAFF